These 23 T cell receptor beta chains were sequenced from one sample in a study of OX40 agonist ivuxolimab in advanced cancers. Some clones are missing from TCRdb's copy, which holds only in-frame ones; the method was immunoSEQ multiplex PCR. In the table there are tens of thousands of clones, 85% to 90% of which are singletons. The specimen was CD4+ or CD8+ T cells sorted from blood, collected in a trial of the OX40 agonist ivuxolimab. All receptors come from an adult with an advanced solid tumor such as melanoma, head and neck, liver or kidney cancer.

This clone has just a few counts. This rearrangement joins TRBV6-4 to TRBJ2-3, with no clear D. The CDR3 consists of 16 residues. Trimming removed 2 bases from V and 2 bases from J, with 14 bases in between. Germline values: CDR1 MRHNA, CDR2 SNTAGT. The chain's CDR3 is CASSDTFRATTDTQYF. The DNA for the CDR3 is TGTGCCAGCAGTGACACCTTTCGGGCAACCACAGATACGCAGTATTTT.

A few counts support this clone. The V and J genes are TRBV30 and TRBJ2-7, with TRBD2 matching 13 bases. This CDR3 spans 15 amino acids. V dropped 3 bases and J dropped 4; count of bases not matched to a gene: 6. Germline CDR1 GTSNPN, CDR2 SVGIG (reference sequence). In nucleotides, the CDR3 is TGTGCCTGGAGCCTAGGACTAGCGGGAGTTTACGAGCAGTACTTC. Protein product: CAWSLGLAGVYEQYF.

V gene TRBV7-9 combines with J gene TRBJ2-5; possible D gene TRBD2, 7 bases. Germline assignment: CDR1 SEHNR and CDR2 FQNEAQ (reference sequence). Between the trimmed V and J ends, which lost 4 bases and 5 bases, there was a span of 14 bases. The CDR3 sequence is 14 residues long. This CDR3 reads CASSSTRGQETQYF. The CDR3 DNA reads TGTGCCAGCAGCTCTACGCGGGGGCAGGAGACCCAGTACTTC.

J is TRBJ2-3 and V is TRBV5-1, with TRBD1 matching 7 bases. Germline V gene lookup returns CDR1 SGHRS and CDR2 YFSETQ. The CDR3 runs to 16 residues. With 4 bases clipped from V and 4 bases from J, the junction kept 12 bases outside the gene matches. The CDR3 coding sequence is TGCGCCAGCAGCCCAGGAAGGGACAGTAAACCAGATACGCAGTATTTT. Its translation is CASSPGRDSKPDTQYF.

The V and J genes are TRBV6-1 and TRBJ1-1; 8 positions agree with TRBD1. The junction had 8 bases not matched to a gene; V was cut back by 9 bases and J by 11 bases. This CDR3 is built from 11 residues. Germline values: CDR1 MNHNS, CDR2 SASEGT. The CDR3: CASIQGGKAFF. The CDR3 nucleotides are TGTGCCAGTATACAGGGGGGAAAGGCTTTCTTT.

Here the CDR3 reads CASSPWGAGINNEQFF. The CDR3 DNA reads as TGTGCCAGCAGCCCTTGGGGTGCGGGAATTAACAATGAGCAGTTCTTC. The chain employs TRBV7-7 and TRBJ2-1; possibly TRBD2 for D (6 bases). V lost 5 bases to trimming and J lost 5 bases, with 19 bases between them. There are 16 residues in the CDR3. Germline V CDR1 and CDR2: SSHAT, FNYEAQ (reference sequence).

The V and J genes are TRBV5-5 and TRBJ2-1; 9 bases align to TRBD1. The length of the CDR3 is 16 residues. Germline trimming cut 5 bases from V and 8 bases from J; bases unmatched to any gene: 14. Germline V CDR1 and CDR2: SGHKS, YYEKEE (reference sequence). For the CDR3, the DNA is TGTGCCAGCAGGGACATCGGGACAGGGATTGGGGATGAGCAGTTCTTC. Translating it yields CASRDIGTGIGDEQFF.

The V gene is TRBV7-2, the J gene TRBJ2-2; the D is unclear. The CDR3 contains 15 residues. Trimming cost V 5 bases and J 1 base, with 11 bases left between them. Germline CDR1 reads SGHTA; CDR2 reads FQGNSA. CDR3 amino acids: CASSEKTWNTGELFF. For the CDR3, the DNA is TGTGCCAGCAGCGAAAAGACTTGGAACACCGGGGAGCTGTTTTTT.

The CDR3 region has the DNA TGTGCCAGCAGTTTATCTGGGGGAAGGGAGACCCAGTACTTC. This gives the protein CASSLSGGRETQYF. The chain carries TRBV27 and TRBJ2-5; either TRBD1 or TRBD2 may supply D (5 bases each). V was trimmed by 0 bases and J by 5 bases, leaving 10 bases between them. The germline V gene encodes CDR1 MNHEY and CDR2 SMNVEV (reference sequence). This CDR3 contains 14 residues.

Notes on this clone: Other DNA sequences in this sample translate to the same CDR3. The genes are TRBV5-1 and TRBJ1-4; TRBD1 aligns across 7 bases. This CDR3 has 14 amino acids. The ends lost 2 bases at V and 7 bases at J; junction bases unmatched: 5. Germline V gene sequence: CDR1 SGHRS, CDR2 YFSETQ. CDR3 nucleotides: TGCGCCAGCAGCTTCGGCAGGGGGGGTGAAAAACTGTTTTTT. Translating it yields CASSFGRGGEKLFF.

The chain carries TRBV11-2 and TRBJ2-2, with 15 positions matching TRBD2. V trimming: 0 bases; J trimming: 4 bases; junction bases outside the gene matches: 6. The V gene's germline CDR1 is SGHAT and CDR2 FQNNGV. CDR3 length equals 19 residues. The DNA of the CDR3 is TGTGCCAGCAGCTTAGATTGGACTAGCGGGAGGGCCTTCACCGGGGAGCTGTTTTTT. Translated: CASSLDWTSGRAFTGELFF.

CDR3 sequence reads: CASSSHRQLDEQYF. The CDR3 DNA reads TGTGCCAGCAGCTCCCACCGACAGCTTGACGAGCAGTACTTC. The chain carries TRBV5-4 and TRBJ2-7; weak D call: TRBD1 (5 bases). CDR3 length: 14 amino acids. V was cut by 3 bases and J by 5 bases, with 15 bases left in between. Germline CDR1 SGHNT, CDR2 YYREEE (reference sequence).

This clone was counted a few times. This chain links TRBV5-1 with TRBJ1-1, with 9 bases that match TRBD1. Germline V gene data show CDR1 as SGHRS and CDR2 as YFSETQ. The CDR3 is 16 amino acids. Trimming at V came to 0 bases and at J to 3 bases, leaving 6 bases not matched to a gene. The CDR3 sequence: CASSLDRGLRDTEAFF. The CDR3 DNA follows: TGCGCCAGCAGCTTGGACAGGGGGCTTAGGGACACTGAAGCTTTCTTT.

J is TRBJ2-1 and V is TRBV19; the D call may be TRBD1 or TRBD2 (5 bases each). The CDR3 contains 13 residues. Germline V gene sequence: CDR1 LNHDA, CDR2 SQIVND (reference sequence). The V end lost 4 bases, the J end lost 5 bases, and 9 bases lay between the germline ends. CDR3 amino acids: CASSKGRNNEQFF. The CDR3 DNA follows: TGTGCCAGTAGTAAGGGACGAAACAATGAGCAGTTCTTC.

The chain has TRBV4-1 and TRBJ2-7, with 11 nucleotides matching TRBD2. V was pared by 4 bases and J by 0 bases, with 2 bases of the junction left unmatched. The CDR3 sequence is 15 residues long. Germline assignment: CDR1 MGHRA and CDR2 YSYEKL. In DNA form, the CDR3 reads TGCGCCAGCAGCCTTGGACTAGCGGGCTCCTACGAGCAGTACTTC. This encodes CASSLGLAGSYEQYF.

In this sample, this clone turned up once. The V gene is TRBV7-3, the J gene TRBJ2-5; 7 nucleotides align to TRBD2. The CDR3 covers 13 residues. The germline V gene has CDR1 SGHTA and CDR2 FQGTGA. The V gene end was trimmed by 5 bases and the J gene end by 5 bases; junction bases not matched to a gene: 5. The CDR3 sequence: CASSRGSSETQYF. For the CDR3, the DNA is TGTGCCAGCAGCCGCGGGAGTAGCGAGACCCAGTACTTC.

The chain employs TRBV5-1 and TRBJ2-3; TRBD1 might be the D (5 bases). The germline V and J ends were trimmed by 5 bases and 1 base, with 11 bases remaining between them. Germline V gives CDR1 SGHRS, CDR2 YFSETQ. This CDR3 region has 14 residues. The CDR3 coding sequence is TGCGCCAGCAGGGGTGGGGCGGGCACAGATACGCAGTATTTT. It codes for CASRGGAGTDTQYF. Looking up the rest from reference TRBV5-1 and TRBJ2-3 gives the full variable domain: KAGVTQTPRYLIKTRGQQVTLSCSPISGHRSVSWYQQTPGQGLQFLFEYFSETQRNKGNFPGRFSGRQFSNSRSEMNVSTLELGDSALYLCASRGGAGTDTQYFGPGTRLTVL.

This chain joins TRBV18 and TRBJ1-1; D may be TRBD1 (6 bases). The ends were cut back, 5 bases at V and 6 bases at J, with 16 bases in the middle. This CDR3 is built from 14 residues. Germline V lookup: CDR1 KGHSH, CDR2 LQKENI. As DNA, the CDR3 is TGTGCCAGCTCAGCAACAGGGAGGCCGTCTGAAGCTTTCTTT. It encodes CASSATGRPSEAFF. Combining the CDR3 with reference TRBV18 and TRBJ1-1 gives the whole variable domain NAGVMQNPRHLVRRRGQEARLRCSPMKGHSHVYWYRQLPEEGLKFMVYLQKENIIDESGMPKERFSAEFPKEGPSILRIQQVVRGDSAAYFCASSATGRPSEAFFGQGTRLTVV.

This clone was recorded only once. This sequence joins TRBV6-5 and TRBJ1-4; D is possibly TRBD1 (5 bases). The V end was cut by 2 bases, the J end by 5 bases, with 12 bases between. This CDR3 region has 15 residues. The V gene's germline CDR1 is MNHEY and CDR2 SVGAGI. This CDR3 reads CASSYTGSKNEKLFF. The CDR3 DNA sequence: TGTGCCAGCAGTTACACAGGCAGTAAAAATGAAAAACTGTTTTTT.

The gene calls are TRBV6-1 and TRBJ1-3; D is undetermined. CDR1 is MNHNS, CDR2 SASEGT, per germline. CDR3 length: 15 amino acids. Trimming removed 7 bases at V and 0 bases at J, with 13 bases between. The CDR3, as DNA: TGTGCCAGCAACCCCTTGTCGAGCTCTGGAAACACCATATATTTT. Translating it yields CASNPLSSSGNTIYF.

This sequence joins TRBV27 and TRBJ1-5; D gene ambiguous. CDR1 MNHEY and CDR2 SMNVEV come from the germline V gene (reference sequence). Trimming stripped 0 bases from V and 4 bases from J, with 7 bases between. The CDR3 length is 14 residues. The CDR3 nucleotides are TGTGCCAGCAGTTTATCGGCGGTGAATCAGCCCCAGCATTTT. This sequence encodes CASSLSAVNQPQHF.

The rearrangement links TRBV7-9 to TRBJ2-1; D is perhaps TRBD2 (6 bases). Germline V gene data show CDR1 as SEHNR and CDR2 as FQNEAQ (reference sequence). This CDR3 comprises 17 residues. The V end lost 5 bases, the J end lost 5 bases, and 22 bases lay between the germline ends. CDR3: CASSPREPTGLNNEQFF. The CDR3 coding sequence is TGTGCCAGCAGCCCCAGAGAGCCCACGGGACTTAACAATGAGCAGTTCTTC.

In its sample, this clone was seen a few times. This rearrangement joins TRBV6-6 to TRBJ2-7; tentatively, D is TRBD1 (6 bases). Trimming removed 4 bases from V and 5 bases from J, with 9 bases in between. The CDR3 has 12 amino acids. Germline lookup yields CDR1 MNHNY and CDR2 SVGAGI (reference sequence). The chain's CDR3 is CASSLGANEQYF. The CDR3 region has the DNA TGTGCCAGCAGTTTGGGGGCTAACGAGCAGTACTTC.